This T cell receptor (beta chain) derives from a study of CD8+ T cells in alopecia areata. Regarding the study as a whole: Clonality in lesional scalp, especially alopecia totalis/universalis, exceeded that of normal scalp.

Using a FACSAria, the CD4+ and CD8+ T cells were sorted from the PBMCs. Note on this clone: Its antigen remains unknown.

Isolated RNA was reverse transcribed into cDNA used as the sequencing template. The protocol was immunoSEQ multiplex PCR, while the TCRdb copy is restricted to in-frame clones and leaves out a portion. This table holds approximately 150,000 clones, 62% found once. The origin of this receptor is a human donor in good health. Sequenced sample: CD8+ T cells sorted from blood.

CDR3 amino acids: CASRGTGVAEAFF. CDR3 nucleotide sequence: TGTGCCAGCAGAGGTACAGGGGTCGCTGAAGCTTTCTTT. V gene TRBV11-2 combines with J gene TRBJ1-1, with 7 bases identical to TRBD1. V was clipped by 6 bases and J by 6 bases; unmatched bases: 7. Germline CDR1 and CDR2: SGHAT and FQNNGV. The CDR3 extends over 13 amino acids.